The 10 T cell receptor beta chains given below trace back to one sample, sequenced in a study of regulatory T cells in long-lasting Graves disease. Construction of TCR beta libraries relied on iRepertoire HTBI primers and on Arm-PCR targeting CDR3 regions. Each CDR3 protein gets one entry after TCRdb re-called the multiplex PCR reads with MiXCR. Here the sample spans around 400,000 distinct CDR3 sequences, 15% to 17% being singletons. Stated time point: newly diagnosed GD, antithyroid drugs for less than 3 months. Extracted PBMC RNA gave rise to the TCR library. The specimen comprised peripheral blood mononuclear cells (PBMCs), sampled at new diagnosis, from a patient treated with antithyroid drugs. Source of these receptors: a female donor with Graves disease.

The chain links TRBV9 to TRBJ1-6; D gene unclear. V was pared by 0 bases and J by 8 bases, with 9 bases between. The germline V gene has CDR1 SGDLS and CDR2 YYNGEE. The CDR3 consists of 14 residues. CDR3: CASSVELGDSPLHF. The DNA for the CDR3 is TGTGCCAGCAGCGTAGAGTTGGGTGATTCACCCCTCCACTTT. Full variable domain (missing parts from reference TRBV9 and TRBJ1-6): DSGVTQTPKHLITATGQRVTLRCSPRSGDLSVYWYQQSLDQGLQFLIQYYNGEERAKGNILERFSAQQFPDLHSELNLSSLELGDSALYFCASSVELGDSPLHFGNGTRLTVT.

This clonotype was observed many times. The chain carries TRBV6-5 and TRBJ2-7; 10 nucleotides match TRBD1. The trim removed 4 bases at V and 5 bases at J, leaving 5 bases unmatched. The length of the CDR3 is 14 residues. Germline-derived CDR1 and CDR2 are MNHEY and SVGAGI. CDR3 DNA: TGTGCCAGCAGTTTGACAGGGGGCACGGACGAGCAGTACTTC. It codes for CASSLTGGTDEQYF.

This clonotype occurred many times. The chain links TRBV6-2 or TRBV6-3 to TRBJ2-4; a possible D gene is TRBD2 (6 bases). CDR1 is MNHEY, CDR2 SVGEGT, per germline. This CDR3 has 17 amino acids. V gave up 5 bases and J gave up 6 bases, with 23 bases separating them. CDR3 in amino acids: CASSAEGTTAGTNIQYF. For the CDR3, the DNA is TGTGCCAGCAGTGCAGAGGGCACCACAGCGGGTACAAACATTCAGTACTTC.

This clonotype occurred a few times. The V and J genes are TRBV3-1 and TRBJ1-2; TRBD1 is a possible D gene (6 bases). V gave up 0 bases and J gave up 6 bases, with 20 bases separating them. Germline V gene sequence: CDR1 LGHDT, CDR2 YNNKEL (reference sequence). This CDR3 is 17 amino acids long. This chain's CDR3 is CASSQEIGRDISNGYTF. The CDR3, as DNA: TGTGCCAGCAGCCAAGAAATCGGTCGGGACATCTCAAATGGCTACACCTTC.

This clonotype was found a few times. This clone may be a read error of a much larger clone one base away. The chain has TRBV7-2 and TRBJ1-3; D uncertain. CDR3 length: 15 amino acids. Germline CDR1 SGHTA, CDR2 FQGNSA. This chain's CDR3 is CACSLASGAGNTIYF. The CDR3 DNA sequence: TGTGCCTGCAGCTTAGCGTCCGGGGCTGGAAACACCATATATTTT.

This clonotype occurred a few times. V gene TRBV6-2 or TRBV6-3 combines with J gene TRBJ2-7, with a weak D call TRBD2 (5 bases). The CDR3 extends over 10 amino acids. V lost 11 bases, J lost 4 bases, and 9 bases lay in between. Germline CDR1 reads MNHEY; CDR2 reads SVGEGT. The CDR3 is CAGLDYEQYF. DNA of the CDR3: TGTGCCGGACTCGATTACGAGCAGTACTTC.

This clonotype was observed at least ten times. The chain links TRBV2 to TRBJ2-1, with 7 nucleotides matching TRBD2. Germline CDR1 SNHLY, CDR2 FYNNEI. CDR3 length: 10 amino acids. With V trimmed by 9 bases and J by 8 bases, 1 base remained unmatched. The CDR3 sequence is CARGGDEQFF. DNA of the CDR3: TGTGCCAGGGGGGGGGATGAGCAGTTCTTC.

This clonotype was observed many times. This chain joins TRBV7-9 and TRBJ2-1; the match to TRBD1 covers 8 bases. This CDR3 contains 16 residues. V lost 1 base and J lost 2; bases outside the gene matches: 4. The germline V gene encodes CDR1 SEHNR and CDR2 FQNEAQ (reference sequence). For the CDR3, the DNA is TGTGCCAGCAGCTTAGTGGGACAGGACCCCTACAATGAGCAGTTCTTC. Its translation: CASSLVGQDPYNEQFF.

This clonotype was observed at least ten times. The V and J genes are TRBV6-2 or TRBV6-3 and TRBJ1-2; 7 positions match TRBD1. From germline, CDR1 is MNHEY and CDR2 SVGEGT. The CDR3 is 14 amino acids. With 5 bases clipped from V and 3 bases from J, the junction kept 6 bases outside the gene matches. CDR3 amino acids: CASSRQGSDYGYTF. The CDR3 coding sequence is TGTGCCAGCAGTAGACAGGGTTCAGACTATGGCTACACCTTC.

This sequence joins TRBV12-3 or TRBV12-4 and TRBJ2-3, with 14 bases identical to TRBD2. The CDR3 runs to 18 residues. With V trimmed by 5 bases and J by 4 bases, 11 bases remained unmatched. The CDR3 is CASSPGLAGGGRPDTQYF. The CDR3 DNA is TGTGCCAGCAGTCCCGGACTAGCGGGAGGAGGCCGTCCAGATACGCAGTATTTT.